This entry lists 30 T cell receptor beta chains sequenced from one sample in a study of technical replicates of blood from a handful of donors (dated by TCRdb to the late 2010s). The protocol used for the library was the immunoSEQ multiplex PCR assay. TCRdb provides this immuneACCESS table in a form limited to in-frame rearrangements. Some clones are lacking; in checked studies, under half of them reflect an unresolved V gene, and why the rest are absent is not known. Here the sample has approximately 59,000 clones; around 96% occur a single time. The ten top clones hold 2.5% to 4% of the sample. The specimen sequenced was PBMCs. Receptor source: a human donor in good health. Some clones in this sample may be carry-over from other donors' samples.

This clone was detected only once. The chain uses TRBV7-2 and TRBJ1-2, with TRBD1 identical over 9 bases. V gave up 5 bases and J gave up 4 bases; unmatched junction bases: 8. The CDR3 runs 15 residues. CDR1 is SGHTA, CDR2 FQGNSA, per germline. This CDR3 reads CASSARDRDIYGYTF. DNA for the CDR3: TGTGCCAGCAGCGCCCGGGACAGGGACATCTATGGCTACACCTTC.

The chain has TRBV19 and TRBJ1-2; a weak D match, TRBD1 (5 bases). The germline V gene encodes CDR1 LNHDA and CDR2 SQIVND (reference sequence). Trimming took off 4 bases at V and 2 bases at J, with 23 bases between the two ends. This CDR3 is 18 amino acids long. Written as DNA, the CDR3 is TGTGCCAGTAGTAATATCCCCCGGCAGGGCCCGGGCAACTATGGCTACACCTTC. Its translation: CASSNIPRQGPGNYGYTF. Full variable domain (missing parts from reference TRBV19 and TRBJ1-2): DGGITQSPKYLFRKEGQNVTLSCEQNLNHDAMYWYRQDPGQGLRLIYYSQIVNDFQKGDIAEGYSVSREKKESFPLTVTSAQKNPTAFYLCASSNIPRQGPGNYGYTFGSGTRLTVV.

V usage is TRBV6-6 and J usage is TRBJ1-2; D gene unclear. The length of the CDR3 is 15 residues. Looked up from germline, CDR1 is MNHNY and CDR2 is SVGAGI (reference sequence). The germline V and J ends were trimmed by 3 bases and 7 bases, with 18 bases remaining between them. Here the CDR3 DNA reads TGTGCCAGCAGTTATGCGGGAATCGTCGCCGGTGGCTACACCTTC. Its translation is CASSYAGIVAGGYTF.

As to this clone: One end of the junction varies from germline; a read error may be responsible. The rearrangement joins TRBV30 to TRBJ2-7, with 7 bases aligning to TRBD1. Germline CDR1 is GTSNPN and CDR2 is SVGIG (reference sequence). CDR3 size: 12 residues. In DNA form, the CDR3 reads TGTGCCTGGAGTGTAGGGGGCGGCCAAGGGGACTTC. Translating gives CAWSVGGGQGDF.

V is TRBV5-1 and J is TRBJ2-7; 9 bases map to TRBD1. Germline-derived CDR1 and CDR2 are SGHRS and YFSETQ. Trimming cost V 4 bases and J 2 bases; bases outside gene matches: 7. The CDR3 loop spans 15 amino acids. CDR3 sequence (DNA): TGCGCCAGCAGCGGGAGGGGACAGGGCGCCTACGAGCAGTACTTC. It specifies CASSGRGQGAYEQYF.

V usage is TRBV9 and J usage is TRBJ2-5, with D unclear. This CDR3 region has 14 residues. V dropped 3 bases and J dropped 1 base, with 10 bases sitting between them. Germline V CDR1 and CDR2: SGDLS, YYNGEE. CDR3 bases: TGTGCCAGCAGCGCCGATGTACTCCAAGAGACCCAGTACTTC. Amino acids: CASSADVLQETQYF.

The J gene is TRBJ2-7, the V gene TRBV5-1, with 9 bases fitting TRBD1. The CDR3 runs 15 residues. Germline assignment: CDR1 SGHRS and CDR2 YFSETQ. The ends lost 4 bases at V and 5 bases at J; junction bases unmatched: 10. CDR3 in DNA: TGCGCCAGCAGCGATCCGGGACAGGGTCTGAACGAGCAGTACTTC. Amino acid sequence: CASSDPGQGLNEQYF.

The chain carries TRBV19 and TRBJ2-2; D not certain. The germline V gene encodes CDR1 LNHDA and CDR2 SQIVND (reference sequence). Between the trimmed V and J ends, which lost 7 bases and 4 bases, there was a span of 19 bases. The CDR3 extends over 16 amino acids. Here the CDR3 reads CASTPTRPTTTGELFF. CDR3 nucleotide sequence: TGTGCCAGTACGCCTACGCGGCCGACGACCACCGGGGAGCTGTTTTTT.

The rearrangement uses TRBV4-3 and TRBJ2-1; D call uncertain. The CDR3 sequence is 16 residues long. With 2 bases removed from V and 4 bases from J, the gap between germline ends came to 15 bases. Per germline, CDR1 LGHNA and CDR2 YSLEER. The CDR3 here is CASSQTTDSVYNEQFF. The CDR3, as DNA: TGCGCCAGCAGCCAAACTACCGACTCCGTATACAATGAGCAGTTCTTC.

The genes are TRBV10-2 and TRBJ2-3; 13 positions match TRBD2. The CDR3 totals 17 residues. V shed 4 bases and J 5 bases; nucleotides not matched to a gene: 9. CDR1 is WSHSY and CDR2 is SAAADI in the germline V gene. The CDR3 reads CASSGKPGLAGRDTQYF. DNA for the CDR3: TGCGCCAGCAGTGGAAAACCGGGACTAGCGGGAAGAGATACGCAGTATTTT.

This chain links TRBV6-5 with TRBJ2-1; TRBD2 aligns across 11 bases. Germline V CDR1 and CDR2: MNHEY, SVGAGI. J was trimmed by 3 bases and V by 6 bases; bases with no gene match: 4. The CDR3 is made up of 15 amino acids. CDR3 protein: CASRLTSGSYNEQFF. CDR3 sequence (DNA): TGTGCCAGCAGACTAACTAGCGGGAGCTACAATGAGCAGTTCTTC.

About this clone itself: The sample contains more than one DNA sequence encoding this CDR3. The chain employs TRBV6-1 and TRBJ2-2; the match to TRBD2 covers 12 bases. The CDR3 loop spans 15 amino acids. V was clipped by 6 bases and J by 7 bases; unmatched bases: 6. Germline V gene data show CDR1 as MNHNS and CDR2 as SASEGT. DNA of the CDR3: TGTGCCAGCAGACGACTAGCGGGAGATAACGGGGAGCTGTTTTTT. The encoded protein is CASRRLAGDNGELFF.

The chain joins TRBV4-3 to TRBJ2-7; 8 positions match TRBD1. Germline assignment: CDR1 LGHNA and CDR2 YSLEER. V was clipped by 0 bases and J by 3 bases; unmatched bases: 4. The CDR3 consists of 15 residues. Here the CDR3 reads CASSQDRGQGYEQYF. DNA of the CDR3: TGCGCCAGCAGCCAAGATAGAGGACAGGGCTACGAGCAGTACTTC.

V gene TRBV5-1 combines with J gene TRBJ1-1, with TRBD1 matching 7 bases. Germline values: CDR1 SGHRS, CDR2 YFSETQ. This CDR3 has 14 amino acids. Trimming took 7 bases from V and 0 from J; bases not matched to a gene: 6. CDR3 sequence: CASGRDRMNTEAFF. The CDR3 nucleotides read TGCGCCAGCGGTAGGGACAGAATGAACACTGAAGCTTTCTTT.

The chain carries TRBV5-4 and TRBJ1-6; TRBD1 aligns across 9 bases. The CDR3 covers 12 residues. Germline CDR1 is SGHNT and CDR2 is YYREEE (reference sequence). Here the CDR3 DNA reads TGTGTCACAATCGGGACAGGGCCACCCCTCCACTTT. Its translation: CVTIGTGPPLHF.

The chain joins TRBV5-1 to TRBJ1-5; D call uncertain. V was trimmed by 2 bases and J by 0 bases, leaving 9 bases between them. Per the germline V gene, CDR1 is SGHRS and CDR2 is YFSETQ. CDR3 length: 15 residues. The CDR3 sequence: CASSLTGDSNQPQHF. The CDR3 bases are TGCGCCAGCAGCTTAACCGGGGATAGCAATCAGCCCCAGCATTTT.

The chain couples TRBV4-3 to TRBJ2-1, with no clear D. Germline CDR1 is LGHNA and CDR2 is YSLEER. Trimming cost V 0 bases and J 7 bases, with 13 bases left between them. There are 15 residues in the CDR3. The CDR3 here is CASSQDARGGNEQFF. The CDR3 nucleotides are TGCGCCAGCAGCCAAGATGCTCGAGGTGGGAATGAGCAGTTCTTC.

This clone was recorded once. This rearrangement joins TRBV30 to TRBJ2-1, with 9 bases lining up with TRBD1. Trimming removed 4 bases from V and 2 bases from J; junction bases left unmatched: 12. CDR1 is GTSNPN and CDR2 is SVGIG in the germline V gene (reference sequence). The CDR3 runs 17 residues. The CDR3 sequence: CAWTRSRTGVTYNEQFF. Written as DNA, the CDR3 is TGTGCCTGGACCCGTAGCCGGACAGGGGTCACCTACAATGAGCAGTTCTTC.

The gene calls are TRBV2 and TRBJ2-3, with D perhaps TRBD2 (5 bases). CDR1 is SNHLY and CDR2 is FYNNEI in the germline V gene. V was clipped by 6 bases and J by 4 bases, with 17 bases between them. The CDR3 loop spans 15 amino acids. This CDR3 is CASSPGESPADTQYF. The CDR3 region has the DNA TGTGCCAGCAGCCCCGGGGAATCACCCGCAGATACGCAGTATTTT.

V and J are TRBV11-3 and TRBJ1-6; 8 bases map to TRBD1. CDR1 is SGHNT and CDR2 is YENEEA in the germline V gene. The CDR3 spans 15 residues. The junction had 3 bases not matched to a gene; V was cut back by 1 base and J by 7 bases. The chain's CDR3 is CASSLGTGNNSPLHF. The CDR3 region has the DNA TGTGCCAGCAGCTTAGGGACAGGGAACAATTCACCCCTCCACTTT.

This chain links TRBV10-3 with TRBJ1-5, with 9 bases identical to TRBD1. Unmatched junction bases numbered 5, after V lost 6 bases and J lost 2 bases. The CDR3 runs to 15 residues. The germline gives CDR1 ENHRY, CDR2 SYGVKD. CDR3: CAIRSDRGGNQPQHF. In DNA form, the CDR3 reads TGTGCCATCAGATCGGACAGGGGCGGCAATCAGCCCCAGCATTTT.

The gene calls are TRBV7-9 and TRBJ1-1; TRBD1 matches at 10 bases. J gave up 6 bases and V 5 bases, and 12 bases lay outside the gene matches. The V gene's germline CDR1 is SEHNR and CDR2 FQNEAQ (reference sequence). CDR3 length equals 16 residues. CDR3 bases: TGTGCCAGCAGCCCGGTTGGGACAGGGGTTTCGTCTGAAGCTTTCTTT. This gives the protein CASSPVGTGVSSEAFF.

The V call is TRBV6-6, the J call TRBJ1-4; D remains ambiguous. V lost 6 bases and J lost 10, with 9 bases in between. Germline assignment: CDR1 MNHNY and CDR2 SVGAGI (reference sequence). This CDR3 spans 11 amino acids. CDR3 coding DNA: TGTGCCAGCAGCCGGGAGAGAAAACTGTTTTTT. It encodes CASSRERKLFF.

This clone has only one observation. The chain couples TRBV7-3 to TRBJ2-1; the match to TRBD1 covers 10 bases. Germline V CDR1 and CDR2: SGHTA, FQGTGA. CDR3 size: 16 residues. V lost 4 bases to trimming and J lost 3 bases; unmatched junction nucleotides: 6. CDR3 sequence (DNA): TGTGCCAGCAGCTCATGGGACAGGGGTGGCTACAATGAGCAGTTCTTC. It is translated as CASSSWDRGGYNEQFF.

The chain recombines TRBV2 with TRBJ2-1; 11 bases are shared with TRBD2. Trimming took 7 bases from V and 7 from J; bases not matched to a gene: 6. The CDR3 loop spans 14 amino acids. The germline V gene has CDR1 SNHLY and CDR2 FYNNEI. The CDR3 reads CASKTSGKENEQFF. The CDR3 bases are TGTGCCAGCAAGACTAGCGGGAAAGAAAATGAGCAGTTCTTC.

V usage is TRBV5-4 and J usage is TRBJ2-1, with D possibly TRBD1 on 5 matching bases. CDR1 and CDR2 (germline): SGHNT, YYREEE (reference sequence). Between the trimmed V and J ends, which lost 4 bases and 1 base, there was a span of 12 bases. The CDR3 has 15 amino acids. CDR3 loop: CASSHQGDSYNEQFF. In nucleotides, the CDR3 is TGTGCCAGCAGCCATCAGGGCGATTCCTACAATGAGCAGTTCTTC. The whole variable domain, remainder taken from reference TRBV5-4 and TRBJ2-1, is ETGVTQSPTHLIKTRGQQVTLRCSSQSGHNTVSWYQQALGQGPQFIFQYYREEENGRGNFPPRFSGLQFPNYSSELNVNALELDDSALYLCASSHQGDSYNEQFFGPGTRLTVL.

The rearrangement links TRBV6-5 to TRBJ2-7; 8 bases agree with TRBD2. This CDR3 is built from 15 residues. Germline CDR1 is MNHEY and CDR2 is SVGAGI. V shed 6 bases, J shed 7 bases, and the junction held 14 bases outside the gene matches. In DNA form, the CDR3 reads TGTGCCAGCAGCCAGCGTGGAAGCGGGAGAGAGGAGCAGTACTTC. It encodes CASSQRGSGREEQYF.

This chain joins TRBV11-2 and TRBJ2-2; 10 positions match TRBD1. Germline CDR1 reads SGHAT; CDR2 reads FQNNGV. The V gene end was trimmed by 4 bases and the J gene end by 3 bases; junction bases not matched to a gene: 5. The CDR3 spans 16 residues. The CDR3: CASSWTGGIYTGELFF. DNA of the CDR3: TGTGCCAGCAGCTGGACAGGGGGGATTTACACCGGGGAGCTGTTTTTT.

The chain couples TRBV4-1 to TRBJ2-7, with D possibly being TRBD2 (6 bases). The V gene lost 1 base and the J gene lost 2 bases, with 15 bases spanning the gap. CDR1 and CDR2 (germline): MGHRA, YSYEKL. This CDR3 has 16 residues. DNA for the CDR3: TGCGCCAGCAGCCAAGTAAGGGCTAGCGTTACCTACGAGCAGTACTTC. This codes for CASSQVRASVTYEQYF.

This clone was recorded only once. This sequence joins TRBV7-9 and TRBJ1-1; unclear D gene. The CDR3 length is 14 residues. In germline, CDR1 is SEHNR, CDR2 FQNEAQ (reference sequence). The V and J ends lost 1 base and 0 bases respectively, with 6 bases between them. The CDR3 DNA is TGTGCCAGCAGCTTAGGAGAGATGAACACTGAAGCTTTCTTT. Its protein is CASSLGEMNTEAFF.